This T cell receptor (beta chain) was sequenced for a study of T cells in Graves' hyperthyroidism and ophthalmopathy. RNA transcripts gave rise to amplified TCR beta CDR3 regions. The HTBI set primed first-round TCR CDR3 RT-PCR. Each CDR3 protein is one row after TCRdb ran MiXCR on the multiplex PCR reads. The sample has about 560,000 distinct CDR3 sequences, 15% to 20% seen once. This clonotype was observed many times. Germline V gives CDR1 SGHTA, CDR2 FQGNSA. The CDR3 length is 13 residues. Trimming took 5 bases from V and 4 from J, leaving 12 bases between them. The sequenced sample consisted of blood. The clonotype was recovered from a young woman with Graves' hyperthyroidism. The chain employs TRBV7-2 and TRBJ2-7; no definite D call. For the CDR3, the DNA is TGTGCCAGCAGCCCACCGACCGAGTACGAGCAGTACTTC. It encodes CASSPPTEYEQYF. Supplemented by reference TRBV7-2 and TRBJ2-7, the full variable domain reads GAGVSQSPSNKVTEKGKDVELRCDPISGHTALYWYRQSLGQGLEFLIYFQGNSAPDKSGLPSDRFSAERTGGSVSTLTIQRTQQEDSAVYLCASSPPTEYEQYFGPGTRLTVT.